This T cell receptor (beta chain) was obtained from a study of graft-versus-host responses after intestinal transplantation. The ends lost 5 bases at V and 4 bases at J; junction bases unmatched: 13. Germline CDR1 SGHTA, CDR2 FQGNSA. The CDR3 extends over 17 amino acids. Clones were read by immunoSEQ multiplex PCR, and TCRdb kept only the in-frame ones, dropping some. The table has 70,000 to 95,000 clones, about nine tenths seen once; the top ten hold around 0.1%. General observations from the study: Individuals carrying graft-donor T cell macrochimerism showed high graft-versus-host to host-versus-graft clonal ratios in allografts. GvH clones detected in recipient marrow included some appearing first in ileum or blood.

A remark on this clone: No antigen is known for it.

The sample here was unstimulated CD4+ T cells sorted from spleen or lymph node cells, taken before intestinal transplant. The sequence was collected from a human donor who received an intestinal transplant. The V gene is TRBV7-2, the J gene TRBJ2-5, with 10 bases fitting TRBD2. This CDR3 reads CASSRSLAGALRETQYF. The CDR3 DNA reads TGTGCCAGCAGCCGTAGCCTAGCGGGGGCCTTGAGAGAGACCCAGTACTTC.